This T cell receptor (beta chain) was captured by sequencing in a study of T cell changes during pregnancy in multiple sclerosis. The V gene's germline CDR1 is LGHNT and CDR2 FRNRAP. V lost 9 bases to trimming and J lost 0 bases, with 6 bases between them. This CDR3 region has 12 residues. TCRdb keeps only in-frame clones here, not all; method: immunoSEQ multiplex PCR. The sample holds some 70,000 clones, 90% to 95% seen once. The TCR sequence derives from a female donor in good health, enrolled as a control in a pregnancy study. The J gene is TRBJ1-3, the V gene TRBV12-5; tentative D call: TRBD1 (6 bases). Here the sequenced sample was CD4+ T cells from peripheral blood mononuclear cells, taken in the third trimester of pregnancy. Here the CDR3 reads CASRGSGNTIYF. For the CDR3, the DNA is TGTGCTAGCAGGGGCTCTGGAAACACCATATATTTT.